A single sample is the source of the 11 T cell receptor beta chains below, sequenced in a study of long-term antiretroviral therapy in people with HIV (dated by TCRdb to the early 2020s). The immunoSEQ hsTCRB v3.0 assay was used at survey level resolution for TRB variable region sequencing. This is the immuneACCESS table as TCRdb keeps it, with only in-frame sequences that have V and J called. A part of the clones is gone; compared with another copy, unresolved V genes explain less than half, and the rest is unexplained. In all, the sample holds around 20,000 clones, and 70% to 85% of those were seen once. Clones ranked in the top ten supply 4.6% of the sample. This sample comprised unsorted PBMCs, obtained 0.5 years after starting antiretroviral therapy. Every receptor here comes from a man aged 18-30 years with HIV.

This clone was observed a few times. The chain is built from TRBV7-9 and TRBJ1-2; 7 bases are a match to TRBD1. This CDR3 is built from 14 residues. The junction had 5 bases not matched to a gene; V was cut back by 3 bases and J by 4 bases. Germline lookup yields CDR1 SEHNR and CDR2 FQNEAQ (reference sequence). The chain's CDR3 is CASSFLGQPYGYTF. The CDR3 nucleotides read TGTGCCAGCAGCTTCTTGGGACAGCCCTATGGCTACACCTTC. Drawing the rest from reference TRBV7-9 and TRBJ1-2, the complete variable domain is DTGVSQNPRHKITKRGQNVTFRCDPISEHNRLYWYRQTLGQGPEFLTYFQNEAQLEKSRLLSDRFSAERPKGSFSTLEIQRTEQGDSAMYLCASSFLGQPYGYTFGSGTRLTVV.

The V gene is TRBV6-5, the J gene TRBJ2-1; perhaps TRBD2 as D (5 bases). Germline-derived CDR1 and CDR2 are MNHEY and SVGAGI. V lost 0 bases and J 0 bases, leaving 9 bases between the germline ends. This CDR3 spans 16 amino acids. CDR3 in amino acids: CASSYSSGSSYNEQFF. In DNA, the CDR3 is TGTGCCAGCAGTTACTCGAGCGGAAGCTCCTACAATGAGCAGTTCTTC.

The chain has TRBV6-6 and TRBJ2-7, with D hard to call. The germline V and J ends were trimmed by 8 bases and 0 bases, with 11 bases remaining between them. The V gene's germline CDR1 is MNHNY and CDR2 SVGAGI (reference sequence). The CDR3 sequence is 13 residues long. The CDR3 protein is CASARTSSYEQYF. CDR3 nucleotides: TGTGCCAGCGCGAGAACCAGCTCCTACGAGCAGTACTTC.

This chain joins TRBV14 and TRBJ1-4; tentatively, D is TRBD1 (6 bases). V was pared by 4 bases and J by 7 bases, with 16 bases between. CDR1 and CDR2 from the germline V gene are SGHDN and FVKESK. The CDR3 is 15 amino acids. The CDR3 nucleotides read TGTGCCAGCAGCCCTCCCGGGGGGGCGGGTGAAAAACTGTTTTTT. Amino acids: CASSPPGGAGEKLFF.

The CDR3 reads CASKAQHTGELFF. The CDR3 nucleotides are TGTGCCAGCAAGGCACAGCACACCGGGGAGCTGTTTTTT. The chain is built from TRBV6-4 and TRBJ2-2; D is undetermined. Trimming took off 7 bases at V and 3 bases at J, with 9 bases between the two ends. The CDR3 extends over 13 amino acids. The germline V gene has CDR1 MRHNA and CDR2 SNTAGT.

The chain has TRBV28 and TRBJ2-3; TRBD1 matches 7 bases. Looked up from germline, CDR1 is MDHEN and CDR2 is SYDVKM. This CDR3 contains 15 residues. V lost 4 bases, J lost 2 bases, and 6 bases stayed unmatched. The CDR3 DNA follows: TGTGCCAGCAGTTCCCGACAGGGTTTCACAGATACGCAGTATTTT. Translated: CASSSRQGFTDTQYF. The entire variable domain, with the rest obtained from reference TRBV28 and TRBJ2-3, is as follows: DVKVTQSSRYLVKRTGEKVFLECVQDMDHENMFWYRQDPGLGLRLIYFSYDVKMKEKGDIPEGYSVSREKKERFSLILESASTNQTSMYLCASSSRQGFTDTQYFGPGTRLTVL.

This chain links TRBV27 with TRBJ1-1, with D tentatively TRBD1 (5 bases). This CDR3 comprises 14 residues. Per germline, CDR1 MNHEY and CDR2 SMNVEV (reference sequence). Trimming cost V 7 bases and J 5 bases, with 17 bases left between them. For the CDR3, the DNA is TGTGCCAGCACCTGGGACCCCACGGGGACTGAAGCTTTCTTT. Translated, it gives CASTWDPTGTEAFF.

This clone was detected only a few times. The chain employs TRBV7-9 and TRBJ1-2; possible D gene TRBD1, 5 bases. The CDR3 loop spans 15 amino acids. The germline V gene encodes CDR1 SEHNR and CDR2 FQNEAQ (reference sequence). V lost 5 bases to trimming and J lost 4 bases, with 17 bases between them. The CDR3 loop reads CASSRPGQVSYGYTF. The CDR3 DNA reads TGTGCCAGCAGCCGCCCGGGGCAAGTCTCCTATGGCTACACCTTC.

The V and J genes are TRBV7-2 and TRBJ2-3; TRBD1 is a possible D gene (5 bases). From germline, CDR1 is SGHTA and CDR2 FQGNSA. Trimming took off 2 bases at V and 5 bases at J, with 17 bases between the two ends. CDR3 length: 16 amino acids. The CDR3 spells CASSLTPGNVQDTQYF. Written as DNA, the CDR3 is TGTGCCAGCAGCTTAACCCCAGGGAACGTGCAAGATACGCAGTATTTT.

The chain is built from TRBV19 and TRBJ2-1, with 7 bases that match TRBD1. The CDR3 consists of 13 residues. The ends lost 2 bases at V and 5 bases at J; junction bases unmatched: 0. Germline V lookup: CDR1 LNHDA, CDR2 SQIVND (reference sequence). DNA of the CDR3: TGTGCCAGTAGTATAAGGGGGCACAATGAGCAGTTCTTC. Translation gives CASSIRGHNEQFF.

V usage is TRBV27 and J usage is TRBJ2-1, with D tentatively TRBD2 (5 bases). Trimming took 4 bases from V and 12 from J, leaving 16 bases between them. The CDR3 has 13 amino acids. Germline V CDR1 and CDR2: MNHEY, SMNVEV (reference sequence). Here the CDR3 reads CASSSNLGGRQFF. The CDR3 DNA reads as TGTGCCAGCAGTTCCAACCTAGGAGGCAGGCAGTTCTTC.